What follows describes a single T cell receptor beta chain. Its cognate antigen is unknown. The CDR3 runs to 18 residues. The germline V gene encodes CDR1 SGDLS and CDR2 YYNGEE. After removal of 2 bases from V and 4 bases from J, the junction contained 15 bases not matched to a gene. This entry is derived from a study of shared clonotypes between healthy human individuals. Study-wide results and caveats: Limitation of the genetic and exposure-history diversity represented came from the few donors.

Cells designated naive CD8 were CD45RO-negative and were positively selected for CCR7, with terminally differentiated effector memory CD45RA+ cells excluded. Libraries were prepared by immunoSEQ multiplex PCR; TCRdb keeps only in-frame clonotypes and omits some of them. This table has around 1.9 million clones, just over 90% appearing once. The genes are TRBV9 and TRBJ1-1, with 9 positions matching TRBD1. The TCR sequence derives from a man between 18 and 35 years old in good health. Some clones in this sample may be carry-over from other donors' samples. Source material: naive CD8+ T cells from PBMCs. CDR3 sequence (DNA): TGTGCCAGCAGCGTCGAACCGGGACAGGGTTTAGGCGGCACTGAAGCTTTCTTT. Translating it yields CASSVEPGQGLGGTEAFF.